These T cell receptor beta chains were read from a single sample in a study of cytomegalovirus exposure and HLA in healthy donors. TCRdb's table, derived via immunoSEQ multiplex PCR, lists solely in-frame clones and lacks some. This table holds under 100,000 clones. Material for sequencing was PBMCs. The receptors were gathered from a man aged 25 to 45 in good health and CMV-seronegative. Each CDR3 is given with its conserved first and last residue. D genes are given only for firm matches.

TRBV6-1	TRBD2	TRBJ2-1	CASSALAGVYYNEQFF	TGTGCCAGCAGTGCTTTAGCGGGAGTATACTACAATGAGCAGTTCTTC
TRBV4-1	TRBD2	TRBJ2-5	CASSPRRTSGVQETQYF	TGCGCCAGCAGCCCGAGGCGGACTAGCGGGGTTCAAGAGACCCAGTACTTC
TRBV5-1	-	TRBJ2-5	CASSLAEEGRETQYF	TGCGCCAGCAGCTTGGCCGAGGAGGGGCGCGAGACCCAGTACTTC
TRBV9	-	TRBJ2-2	CASSIEGELFF	TGTGCCAGCAGCATTGAGGGGGAGCTGTTTTTT
TRBV2	-	TRBJ1-2	CASVLTGTYYGYTF	TGTGCCAGCGTATTAACAGGGACCTACTATGGCTACACCTTC
TRBV23-1	-	TRBJ2-5	CASSQLTQETQYF	TGCGCCAGCAGTCAACTCACTCAAGAGACCCAGTACTTC
TRBV6-1	-	TRBJ2-7	CASREVQPYEQYF	TGTGCCAGCAGGGAGGTCCAGCCTTACGAGCAGTACTTC
TRBV11-2	TRBD1	TRBJ2-7	CASSLVFRGRFFLEQYF	TGTGCCAGCAGCTTAGTATTCAGGGGGCGCTTCTTCCTCGAGCAGTACTTC
TRBV27	TRBD1	TRBJ1-1	CASSPNRSSGGRGDTEAFF	TGTGCCAGCAGTCCAAATCGGTCATCAGGGGGCCGGGGGGATACTGAAGCTTTCTTT
TRBV7-9	TRBD1	TRBJ2-2	CASSSHRGRGNTGELFF	TGTGCCAGCAGCTCTCACAGGGGGCGAGGGAACACCGGGGAGCTGTTTTTT
TRBV7-9	-	TRBJ2-1	CASSPGLSGYYNEQFF	TGTGCCAGCAGCCCGGGCCTGTCGGGGTACTACAATGAGCAGTTCTTC
TRBV10-1	-	TRBJ2-1	CASSEARESSYNEQFF	TGCGCCAGCAGTGAAGCGCGGGAATCCTCCTACAATGAGCAGTTCTTC
TRBV7-9	TRBD1	TRBJ1-5	CASSPGGGEAQPQHF	TGTGCCAGCAGCCCTGGAGGGGGCGAGGCTCAGCCCCAGCATTTT